This entry is about one T cell receptor (beta chain). As yet, its antigen is unknown. Trimming cost V 2 bases and J 0 bases, with 14 bases left between them. This CDR3 has 17 residues. Germline loops: CDR1 SGHVS, CDR2 FQNEAQ. This sample was included in a study of T cell responses to AZD1222 COVID-19 vaccine. General study results and limits: Clonal diversity may have been underestimated in mostly white British donors. Scientists sampled the repertoires only once the peak T cell response had passed. There were vaccine-associated CD4 TCRs across spike, dominant at 160-218 and 743-854. The reported proportion of spike-specific TCRs targeting unmutated variant regions was nearly half.

The protocol was immunoSEQ multiplex PCR, while the TCRdb copy is restricted to in-frame clones and leaves out a portion. The profile covers 95,000 or so clones, with roughly 91% appearing a single time and 2.8% taken by the ten largest. The starting material was peripheral blood, obtained on day 0 of MenACWY control vaccination. The sequence derives from an adult in good health. The chain recombines TRBV7-8 with TRBJ2-1, with no clear D. CDR3 loop: CASSLLIGLSSYNEQFF. Written as DNA, the CDR3 is TGTGCCAGCAGCTTACTGATCGGGCTTAGCTCCTACAATGAGCAGTTCTTC.